This record looks at one T cell receptor beta chain sequence and its context. This entry is derived from a study of blood T cell repertoires in COVID-19. Overall study context: Specimens from acute and convalescent COVID-19 originated in the United States, Italy and Spain. From T cells, B-cell-depleted T cells, or PBMCs came the material, which was cDNA or gDNA.

V dropped 6 bases and J dropped 7; count of bases not matched to a gene: 11. Germline V gene sequence: CDR1 MDHEN, CDR2 SYDVKM. This CDR3 is 15 amino acids long. In the authors' workflow: Estimates of nucleated cell counts were drawn from the amplification of reference gene primers. TCRdb's table, derived via immunoSEQ multiplex PCR, lists solely in-frame clones and lacks some. V and J calls and clone size follow that table, whereas D and trimming were derived from the DNA. The table shows approximately 310,000 clones, with around 87% occurring only once. This receptor was obtained from a man between 45 and 60 years old with active or convalescent COVID-19. The chain links TRBV28 to TRBJ1-4; TRBD1 agrees at 7 bases. Sample: peripheral blood. Here the CDR3 DNA reads TGTGCCAGCAGCCCCCTCCAGGGGGTGTTTGAAAAACTGTTTTTT. Translating it yields CASSPLQGVFEKLFF.